This TCR beta chain emerged from a study of CD8 T cells in ankylosing spondylitis. Study findings and constraints: In reactive arthritis synovial fluid and blood, some motif variants had been reported before. Seemingly characteristic of ankylosing spondylitis blood was a TCR beta motif consisting of roughly 8 highly homologous variants.

V was cut by 1 base and J by 3 bases, with 10 bases left in between. This CDR3 has 15 amino acids. The germline gives CDR1 SEHNR, CDR2 FQNEAQ (reference sequence). At least ten counts were recorded for this clonotype. Its antigen is unknown. Generation of TCR beta libraries employed quantitative 5'-RACE incorporating molecular barcodes. MiXCR, run by TCRdb on the 5' RACE reads, gives a single entry per CDR3 protein. The top ten hold less than 15% of the sample, which has a few hundred thousand distinct CDR3 sequences, less than 9.5% seen once. This TCR was sampled from a male donor with ankylosing spondylitis. Sequenced material: blood, either unsorted or a sorted T cell fraction (not recorded which). The chain combines TRBV7-9 with TRBJ1-5, with D possibly matching TRBD1 (5 bases). The CDR3 DNA is TGTGCCAGCAGCTTAGATGGGACCTCCAATCAGCCCCAGCATTTT. Translated, it gives CASSLDGTSNQPQHF. Complete variable domain (other parts from reference TRBV7-9 and TRBJ1-5): DTGVSQNPRHKITKRGQNVTFRCDPISEHNRLYWYRQTLGQGPEFLTYFQNEAQLEKSRLLSDRFSAERPKGSFSTLEIQRTEQGDSAMYLCASSLDGTSNQPQHFGDGTRLSIL.